These 30 T cell receptor beta chains originate from one sample sequenced in a study of blood T cell repertoires in COVID-19. Generated by immunoSEQ multiplex PCR, the TCRdb table keeps only in-frame clones and is missing some. The sample holds about 210,000 clones, roughly 80% seen once. Sequencing was performed on peripheral blood. The origin of the receptors is a woman aged 65 to 85 with COVID-19, enrolled during active disease.

This clone was observed a single time. The chain combines TRBV7-2 with TRBJ2-7, with D unclear. The germline V gene has CDR1 SGHTA and CDR2 FQGNSA. Trimming took off 5 bases at V and 3 bases at J, with 11 bases between the two ends. This CDR3 has 13 amino acids. This CDR3 is CASSPEPLYEQYF. CDR3 bases: TGTGCCAGCAGCCCTGAGCCTCTCTACGAGCAGTACTTC.

As concerns this clone: This sample also contains other DNA sequences that code for the same CDR3. V is TRBV18 and J is TRBJ2-7, with TRBD2 matching 10 bases. The CDR3 covers 15 residues. Germline V gene sequence: CDR1 KGHSH, CDR2 LQKENI. J gave up 1 base and V 2 bases, and 2 bases lay outside the gene matches. CDR3 nucleotide sequence: TGTGCCAGCTCACCAGCTAGCGGGGGTTCCTACGAGCAGTACTTC. Translated, it gives CASSPASGGSYEQYF. The variable domain in full, completed from reference TRBV18 and TRBJ2-7, reads NAGVMQNPRHLVRRRGQEARLRCSPMKGHSHVYWYRQLPEEGLKFMVYLQKENIIDESGMPKERFSAEFPKEGPSILRIQQVVRGDSAAYFCASSPASGGSYEQYFGPGTRLTVT.

The rearrangement joins TRBV9 to TRBJ2-7, with TRBD2 identical over 9 bases. With 2 bases clipped from V and 2 bases from J, the junction kept 5 bases outside the gene matches. The CDR3 has 15 amino acids. Germline V lookup: CDR1 SGDLS, CDR2 YYNGEE. CDR3 nucleotide sequence: TGTGCCAGCAGCGTTCAAGCGGGAGGAACCTACGAGCAGTACTTC. Translating gives CASSVQAGGTYEQYF.

This clone was counted only a few times. The chain is built from TRBV12-3 or TRBV12-4 and TRBJ1-2; D unresolved. V gave up 6 bases and J gave up 4 bases, with 12 bases separating them. The CDR3 extends over 13 amino acids. This CDR3 reads CASSPQNSYGYTF. The CDR3 nucleotides are TGTGCCAGCAGCCCCCAGAACAGCTATGGCTACACCTTC.

The chain recombines TRBV28 with TRBJ2-7; the match to TRBD2 covers 8 bases. The junction had 14 bases not matched to a gene; V was cut back by 6 bases and J by 4 bases. This CDR3 contains 16 residues. Per the germline V gene, CDR1 is MDHEN and CDR2 is SYDVKM. The CDR3 loop is CASSPLAGLGVYEQYF. The CDR3 DNA reads TGTGCCAGCAGCCCTCTAGCGGGTCTCGGGGTTTACGAGCAGTACTTC.

CDR3 sequence reads: CATSPGTGETNEKLFF. In DNA, the CDR3 is TGTGCCACAAGTCCCGGGACAGGGGAGACTAATGAAAAACTGTTTTTT. This sequence joins TRBV24-1 and TRBJ1-4, with 10 positions matching TRBD1. J lost 2 bases, V lost 10 bases, and 9 bases had no gene match. The CDR3 is made up of 16 amino acids. CDR1 is KGHDR and CDR2 is SFDVKD in the germline V gene.

As regards this clone: Other DNA sequences within the sample encode an identical CDR3. The V call is TRBV7-9, the J call TRBJ1-4; 7 positions agree with TRBD1. Germline V lookup: CDR1 SEHNR, CDR2 FQNEAQ (reference sequence). The CDR3 is 14 amino acids. V gave up 1 base and J gave up 7 bases; unmatched junction bases: 3. For the CDR3, the DNA is TGTGCCAGCAGCTTAGGACAGGGAGGTGAAAAACTGTTTTTT. This codes for CASSLGQGGEKLFF.

The V gene is TRBV24-1, the J gene TRBJ2-7; a weak D match, TRBD1 (7 bases). Germline V gene data show CDR1 as KGHDR and CDR2 as SFDVKD. The CDR3 totals 16 residues. The V end was cut by 0 bases, the J end by 4 bases, with 15 bases between. CDR3 DNA sequence: TGTGCCACCAGTGATTTGACGGCAGGGGGGATGTACGAGCAGTACTTC. This translates into CATSDLTAGGMYEQYF.

The chain carries TRBV6-6 and TRBJ1-5, with 7 bases fitting TRBD1. CDR1 and CDR2 (germline): MNHNY, SVGAGI (reference sequence). V dropped 5 bases and J dropped 1; count of bases not matched to a gene: 5. This CDR3 spans 15 amino acids. The CDR3 loop reads CASSRDSGSNQPQHF. The CDR3, as DNA: TGTGCCAGCAGTCGGGACAGCGGCAGCAATCAGCCCCAGCATTTT.

The gene calls are TRBV29-1 and TRBJ2-7; D not resolved. The germline CDR1 and CDR2 sequences are SQVTM and ANQGSEA. The CDR3 covers 11 residues. The V end lost 6 bases, the J end lost 1 base, and 7 bases lay between the germline ends. CDR3 amino acids: CSVLLSYEQYF. The DNA of the CDR3 is TGCAGCGTCCTACTTTCCTACGAGCAGTACTTC.

This sequence joins TRBV6-1 and TRBJ1-1; TRBD1 agrees at 9 bases. V lost 1 base to trimming and J lost 0 bases; unmatched junction nucleotides: 3. The CDR3 runs 16 residues. Germline-derived CDR1 and CDR2 are MNHNS and SASEGT. CDR3 in amino acids: CASSEVGTGMNTEAFF. As DNA, the CDR3 is TGTGCCAGCAGTGAAGTGGGGACAGGGATGAACACTGAAGCTTTCTTT.

V and J are TRBV27 and TRBJ1-2; 8 nucleotides line up with TRBD1. The trim removed 4 bases at V and 7 bases at J, leaving 8 bases unmatched. This CDR3 has 14 residues. Germline V gene sequence: CDR1 MNHEY, CDR2 SMNVEV (reference sequence). CDR3 in DNA: TGTGCCAGCAGTTGGAGACAGGGGCAGGCTGGCTACACCTTC. Its protein is CASSWRQGQAGYTF.

The rearrangement uses TRBV6-2 or TRBV6-3 and TRBJ2-7; the match to TRBD1 covers 9 bases. The CDR3 consists of 16 residues. The trim removed 6 bases at V and 4 bases at J, leaving 13 bases unmatched. Germline V gene data show CDR1 as MNHEY and CDR2 as SVGEGT. CDR3 region: CASSPRPGQGDYEQYF. Here the CDR3 DNA reads TGTGCCAGCAGCCCTAGACCGGGACAGGGTGATTACGAGCAGTACTTC.

The chain links TRBV28 to TRBJ1-2, with D hard to call. V was cut by 6 bases and J by 8 bases, with 22 bases left in between. Germline V gives CDR1 MDHEN, CDR2 SYDVKM. The CDR3 length is 15 residues. This CDR3 is CASSTPGWGISGYTF. The CDR3 nucleotides read TGTGCCAGCAGCACCCCGGGGTGGGGTATATCCGGCTACACCTTC.

This sequence joins TRBV7-2 and TRBJ2-1; D possibly corresponds to TRBD1 (6 bases). V lost 4 bases to trimming and J lost 0 bases, with 10 bases between them. Germline lookup yields CDR1 SGHTA and CDR2 FQGNSA. The CDR3 consists of 15 residues. CDR3 sequence reads: CASSSTGSSYNEQFF. CDR3 nucleotide sequence: TGTGCCAGCAGCTCGACAGGTAGCTCCTACAATGAGCAGTTCTTC.

This clone was observed once. This chain connects TRBV10-3 to TRBJ2-7; 7 bases align to TRBD2. V dropped 11 bases and J dropped 2; count of bases not matched to a gene: 6. This CDR3 is 12 amino acids long. The V gene's germline CDR1 is ENHRY and CDR2 SYGVKD. CDR3 DNA sequence: TGTGCCTCTTCTAGCGGACCCTACGAGCAGTACTTC. Encoded protein: CASSSGPYEQYF.

The V gene is TRBV28, the J gene TRBJ2-1, with D possibly being TRBD2 (5 bases). Germline V gene lookup returns CDR1 MDHEN and CDR2 SYDVKM. Trimming stripped 6 bases from V and 1 base from J, with 22 bases between. The CDR3 is 18 amino acids. CDR3 in amino acids: CASSQQREWRLSYNEQFF. DNA of the CDR3: TGTGCCAGCAGCCAGCAAAGAGAATGGAGGTTATCCTACAATGAGCAGTTCTTC. Complete variable domain (other parts from reference TRBV28 and TRBJ2-1): DVKVTQSSRYLVKRTGEKVFLECVQDMDHENMFWYRQDPGLGLRLIYFSYDVKMKEKGDIPEGYSVSREKKERFSLILESASTNQTSMYLCASSQQREWRLSYNEQFFGPGTRLTVL.

The chain couples TRBV7-2 to TRBJ1-6; weak D call: TRBD1 (5 bases). CDR3 length: 14 residues. The germline V gene has CDR1 SGHTA and CDR2 FQGNSA. V was shortened by 0 bases and J by 12 bases, with 12 bases between the two germline ends. CDR3: CASSLAGAQRPLHF. Written as DNA, the CDR3 is TGTGCCAGCAGCTTAGCAGGGGCCCAGAGACCCCTCCACTTT.

This clone has just a few counts. The genes are TRBV3-1 (or the pseudogene TRBV3-2) and TRBJ1-2; D remains ambiguous. This CDR3 has 12 residues. CDR1 is LGHDT, CDR2 YNNKEL, per germline (reference sequence). Trimming removed 0 bases from V and 9 bases from J, with 8 bases in between. The CDR3 sequence is CASSQDTGSYTF. The CDR3 DNA reads TGTGCCAGCAGCCAAGATACTGGTAGCTACACCTTC.

The V and J genes are TRBV20-1 and TRBJ2-1, with a possible D match to TRBD2 (6 bases). This CDR3 is 15 amino acids long. CDR1 DFQATT and CDR2 SNEGSKA come from the germline V gene (reference sequence). V was clipped by 3 bases and J by 6 bases, with 18 bases between them. The DNA for the CDR3 is TGCAGTGCTAGTACACGGGAGTTGAATATCAATGAGCAGTTCTTC. It specifies CSASTRELNINEQFF.

This clone was seen only a few times. V gene TRBV5-1 combines with J gene TRBJ2-1; TRBD1 matches 7 bases. Germline CDR1 SGHRS, CDR2 YFSETQ. The V gene end was trimmed by 3 bases and the J gene end by 0 bases; junction bases not matched to a gene: 9. The CDR3 has 17 residues. CDR3 sequence reads: CASSSLYRGLSYNEQFF. CDR3 bases: TGCGCCAGCAGCTCCCTTTACAGGGGCCTCTCCTACAATGAGCAGTTCTTC.

This clone occurred once. The chain is built from TRBV5-8 and TRBJ2-2; TRBD1 agrees at 10 bases. The CDR3 totals 17 residues. Germline CDR1 reads SGHTS; CDR2 reads YDEGEE. With 1 base clipped from V and 6 bases from J, the junction kept 9 bases outside the gene matches. CDR3 DNA sequence: TGTGCCAGCAGCTTGTACGTGGGGACAGGGGTGTCCGGGGAGCTGTTTTTT. This gives the protein CASSLYVGTGVSGELFF.

The chain is built from TRBV19 and TRBJ2-7, with D tentatively TRBD2 (6 bases). From germline, CDR1 is LNHDA and CDR2 SQIVND (reference sequence). The CDR3 is 15 amino acids. Trimming removed 4 bases from V and 0 bases from J, with 13 bases in between. The CDR3 spells CASSTAGTSSYEQYF. In nucleotides, the CDR3 is TGTGCCAGTAGTACTGCCGGGACTTCCTCCTACGAGCAGTACTTC.

CDR3 in amino acids: CASWLAGQETQYF. The CDR3 region has the DNA TGTGCCAGCTGGCTAGCGGGGCAGGAGACCCAGTACTTC. The chain uses TRBV5-5 and TRBJ2-5; 9 bases are shared with TRBD2. The length of the CDR3 is 13 residues. V trimming: 7 bases; J trimming: 5 bases; junction bases outside the gene matches: 6. CDR1 is SGHKS, CDR2 YYEKEE, per germline (reference sequence). Based on the CDR3 plus reference TRBV5-5 and TRBJ2-5, the full variable domain is DAGVTQSPTHLIKTRGQQVTLRCSPISGHKSVSWYQQVLGQGPQFIFQYYEKEERGRGNFPDRFSARQFPNYSSELNVNALLLGDSALYLCASWLAGQETQYFGPGTRLLVL.

The rearrangement links TRBV5-4 to TRBJ1-4; 7 bases line up with TRBD1. Looked up from germline, CDR1 is SGHNT and CDR2 is YYREEE (reference sequence). V gave up 4 bases and J gave up 7 bases; unmatched junction bases: 4. The CDR3 totals 13 residues. Here the CDR3 DNA reads TGTGCCAGCAGCACGGACAGGTTTGAAAAACTGTTTTTT. Its protein product is CASSTDRFEKLFF.

A remark on this clone: Other DNA sequences in the same sample also yield this CDR3. The CDR3: CASSPDRDQPQHF. CDR3 sequence (DNA): TGTGCCAGCTCACCTGACAGGGATCAGCCCCAGCATTTT. The chain has TRBV18 and TRBJ1-5, with 7 bases that match TRBD1. V lost 3 bases to trimming and J lost 5 bases; unmatched junction nucleotides: 1. Looked up from germline, CDR1 is KGHSH and CDR2 is LQKENI. The CDR3 has 13 amino acids.

This rearrangement joins TRBV10-2 to TRBJ2-3; no clear D gene. Germline values: CDR1 WSHSY, CDR2 SAAADI. The ends were cut back, 3 bases at V and 4 bases at J, with 8 bases in the middle. The CDR3 totals 13 residues. DNA for the CDR3: TGCGCCAGCAGTGACACTTCCCCAGATACGCAGTATTTT. Translation gives CASSDTSPDTQYF.

J is TRBJ2-5 and V is TRBV2; D gene ambiguous. This CDR3 has 16 residues. Germline loops: CDR1 SNHLY, CDR2 FYNNEI. V lost 5 bases, J lost 8 bases, and 24 bases lay in between. The CDR3: CASSPPAAGNKGTQYF. Written as DNA, the CDR3 is TGTGCCAGCAGTCCTCCCGCGGCCGGAAATAAAGGTACCCAGTACTTC.

The table lists this clone with a count of one. The chain carries TRBV5-5 and TRBJ1-1, with 10 bases matching TRBD1. Unmatched junction bases numbered 11, after V lost 6 bases and J lost 0 bases. Looked up from germline, CDR1 is SGHKS and CDR2 is YYEKEE (reference sequence). The CDR3 is 17 amino acids. The DNA for the CDR3 is TGTGCCAGCAAAAATAACCGGGACAGGGGATTGAACACTGAAGCTTTCTTT. Its translation: CASKNNRDRGLNTEAFF. Full variable domain (rest looked up from reference TRBV5-5 and TRBJ1-1): DAGVTQSPTHLIKTRGQQVTLRCSPISGHKSVSWYQQVLGQGPQFIFQYYEKEERGRGNFPDRFSARQFPNYSSELNVNALLLGDSALYLCASKNNRDRGLNTEAFFGQGTRLTVV.

The gene calls are TRBV2 and TRBJ1-5, with 8 bases lining up with TRBD1. Germline trimming cut 6 bases from V and 7 bases from J; bases unmatched to any gene: 8. Germline CDR1 reads SNHLY; CDR2 reads FYNNEI. CDR3 length: 14 amino acids. The DNA for the CDR3 is TGTGCCAGCAGCTCACAGGGGGAGGGGCAGCCCCAGCATTTT. Translation gives CASSSQGEGQPQHF.